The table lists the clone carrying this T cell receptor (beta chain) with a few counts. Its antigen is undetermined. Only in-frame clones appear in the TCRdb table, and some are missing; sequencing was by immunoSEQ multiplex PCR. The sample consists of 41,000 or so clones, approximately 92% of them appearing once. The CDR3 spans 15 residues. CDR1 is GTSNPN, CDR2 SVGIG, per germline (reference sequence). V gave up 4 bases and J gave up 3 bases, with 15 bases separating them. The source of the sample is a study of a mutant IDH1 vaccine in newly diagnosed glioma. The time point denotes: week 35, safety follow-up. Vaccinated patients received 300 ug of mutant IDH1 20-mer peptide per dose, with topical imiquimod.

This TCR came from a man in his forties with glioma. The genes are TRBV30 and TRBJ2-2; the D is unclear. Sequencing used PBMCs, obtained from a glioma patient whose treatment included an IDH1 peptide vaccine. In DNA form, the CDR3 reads TGTGCCTGGAAGAGGCAGGAATCCCACACCGGGGAGCTGTTTTTT. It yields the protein CAWKRQESHTGELFF.